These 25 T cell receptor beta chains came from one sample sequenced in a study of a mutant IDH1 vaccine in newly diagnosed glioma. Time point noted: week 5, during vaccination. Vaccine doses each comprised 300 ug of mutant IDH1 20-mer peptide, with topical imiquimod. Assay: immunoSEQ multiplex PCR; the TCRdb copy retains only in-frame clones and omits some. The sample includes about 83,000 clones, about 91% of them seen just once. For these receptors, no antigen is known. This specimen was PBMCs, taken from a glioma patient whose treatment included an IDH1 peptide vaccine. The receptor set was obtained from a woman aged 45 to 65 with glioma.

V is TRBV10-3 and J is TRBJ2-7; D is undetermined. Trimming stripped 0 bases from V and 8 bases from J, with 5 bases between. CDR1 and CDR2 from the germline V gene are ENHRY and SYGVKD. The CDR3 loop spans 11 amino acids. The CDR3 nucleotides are TGTGCCATCAGTGAGTCTTTGCAGCAGTACTTC. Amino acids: CAISESLQQYF.

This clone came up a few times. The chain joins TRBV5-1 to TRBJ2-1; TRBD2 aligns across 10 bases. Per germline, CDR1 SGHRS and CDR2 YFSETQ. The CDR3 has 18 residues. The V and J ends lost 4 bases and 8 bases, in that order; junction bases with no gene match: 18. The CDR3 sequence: CASSRGLAEAVKGHEQFF. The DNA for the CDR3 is TGCGCCAGCAGCCGAGGACTAGCGGAGGCCGTGAAAGGCCATGAGCAGTTCTTC. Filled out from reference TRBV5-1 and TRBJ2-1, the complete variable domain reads KAGVTQTPRYLIKTRGQQVTLSCSPISGHRSVSWYQQTPGQGLQFLFEYFSETQRNKGNFPGRFSGRQFSNSRSEMNVSTLELGDSALYLCASSRGLAEAVKGHEQFFGPGTRLTVL.

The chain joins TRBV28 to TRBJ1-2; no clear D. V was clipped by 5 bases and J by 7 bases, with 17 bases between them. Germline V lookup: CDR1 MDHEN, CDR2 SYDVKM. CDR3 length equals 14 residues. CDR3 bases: TGTGCCAGCAGTACCCGAAAGCGGCATCGTGGCTACACCTTC. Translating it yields CASSTRKRHRGYTF.

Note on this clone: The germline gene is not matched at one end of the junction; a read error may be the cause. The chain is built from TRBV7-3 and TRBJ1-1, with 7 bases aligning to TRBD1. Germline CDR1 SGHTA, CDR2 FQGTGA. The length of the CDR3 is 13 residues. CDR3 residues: CASSLTKDRTLVF. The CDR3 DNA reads TGTGCCAGCAGCTTAACAAAGGACAGGACCCTTGTCTTT.

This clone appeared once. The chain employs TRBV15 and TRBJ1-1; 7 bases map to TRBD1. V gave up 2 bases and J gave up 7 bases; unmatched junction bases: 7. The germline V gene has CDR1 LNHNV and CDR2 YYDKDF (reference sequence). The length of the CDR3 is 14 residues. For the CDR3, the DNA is TGTGCCACCAGCAGAATAAGTACAGGGGATGAAGCTTTCTTT. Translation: CATSRISTGDEAFF.

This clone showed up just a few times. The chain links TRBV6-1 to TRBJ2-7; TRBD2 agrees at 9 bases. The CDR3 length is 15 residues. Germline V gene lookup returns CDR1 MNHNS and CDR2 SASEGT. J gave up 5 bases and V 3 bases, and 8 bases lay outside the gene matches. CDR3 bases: TGTGCCAGCAGTGATGCCCTAGCGGGACCCAACGAGCAGTACTTC. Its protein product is CASSDALAGPNEQYF.

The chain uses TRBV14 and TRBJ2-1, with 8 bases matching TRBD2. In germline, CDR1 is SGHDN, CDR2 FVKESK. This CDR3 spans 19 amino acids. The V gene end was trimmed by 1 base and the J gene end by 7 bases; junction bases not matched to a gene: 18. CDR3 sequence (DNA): TGTGCCAGCAGCCAAGTCACCCCGAGGAGCGGGAGAAGGTGGAATGAGCAGTTCTTC. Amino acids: CASSQVTPRSGRRWNEQFF.

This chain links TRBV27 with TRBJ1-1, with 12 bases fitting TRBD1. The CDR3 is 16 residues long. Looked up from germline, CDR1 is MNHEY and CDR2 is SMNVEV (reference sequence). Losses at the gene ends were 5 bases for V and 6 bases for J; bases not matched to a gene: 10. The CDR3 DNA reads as TGTGCCAGCAGTCAACGCCCCGGGACAGGGGGCTCTGAAGCTTTCTTT. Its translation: CASSQRPGTGGSEAFF.

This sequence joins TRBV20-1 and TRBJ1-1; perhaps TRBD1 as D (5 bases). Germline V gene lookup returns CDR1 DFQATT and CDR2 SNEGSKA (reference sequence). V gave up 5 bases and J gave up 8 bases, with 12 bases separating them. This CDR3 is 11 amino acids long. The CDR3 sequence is CSASDGGEAFF. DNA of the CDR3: TGCAGTGCTTCGGACGGGGGAGAAGCTTTCTTT.

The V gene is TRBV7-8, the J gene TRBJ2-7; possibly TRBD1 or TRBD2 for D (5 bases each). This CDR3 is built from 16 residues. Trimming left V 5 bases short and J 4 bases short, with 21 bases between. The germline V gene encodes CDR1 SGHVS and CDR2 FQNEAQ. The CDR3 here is CASSPNAGTQKYEQYF. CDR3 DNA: TGTGCCAGCAGCCCCAACGCCGGGACGCAGAAATACGAGCAGTACTTC.

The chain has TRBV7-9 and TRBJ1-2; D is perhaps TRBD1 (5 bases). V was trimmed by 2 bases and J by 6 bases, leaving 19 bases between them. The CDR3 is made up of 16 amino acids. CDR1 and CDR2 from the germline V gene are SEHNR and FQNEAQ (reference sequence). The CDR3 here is CASSLLRGPSGDGYTF. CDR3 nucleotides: TGTGCCAGCAGCTTATTAAGAGGACCGTCGGGGGATGGCTACACCTTC.

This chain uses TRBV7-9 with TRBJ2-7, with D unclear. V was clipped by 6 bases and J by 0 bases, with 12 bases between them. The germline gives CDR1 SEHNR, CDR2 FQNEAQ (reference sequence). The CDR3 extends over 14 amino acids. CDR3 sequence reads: CASSFPVPSYEQYF. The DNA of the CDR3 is TGTGCCAGCAGTTTCCCCGTCCCCTCCTACGAGCAGTACTTC.

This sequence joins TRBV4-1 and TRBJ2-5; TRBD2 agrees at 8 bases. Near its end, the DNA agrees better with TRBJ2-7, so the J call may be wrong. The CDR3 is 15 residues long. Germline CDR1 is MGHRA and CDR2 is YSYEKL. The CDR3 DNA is TGCGCCAGCAGCCAAGAACTAGCGGAATCCTACGAGCAGTACTTC. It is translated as CASSQELAESYEQYF.

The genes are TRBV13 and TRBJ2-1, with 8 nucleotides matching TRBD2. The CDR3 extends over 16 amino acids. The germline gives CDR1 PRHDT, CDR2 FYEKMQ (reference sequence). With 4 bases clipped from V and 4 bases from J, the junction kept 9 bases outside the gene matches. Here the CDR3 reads CASSSRTAGGYNEQFF. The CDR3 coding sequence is TGTGCCAGCAGCTCCCGCACGGCGGGAGGTTACAATGAGCAGTTCTTC.

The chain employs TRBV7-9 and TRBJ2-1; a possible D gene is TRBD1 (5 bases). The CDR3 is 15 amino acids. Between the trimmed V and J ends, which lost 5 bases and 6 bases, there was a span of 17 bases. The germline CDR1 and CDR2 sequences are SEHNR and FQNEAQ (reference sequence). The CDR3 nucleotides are TGTGCCAGCAGCCCCCAAAGGGCAGGGCCCAATGAGCAGTTCTTC. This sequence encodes CASSPQRAGPNEQFF.

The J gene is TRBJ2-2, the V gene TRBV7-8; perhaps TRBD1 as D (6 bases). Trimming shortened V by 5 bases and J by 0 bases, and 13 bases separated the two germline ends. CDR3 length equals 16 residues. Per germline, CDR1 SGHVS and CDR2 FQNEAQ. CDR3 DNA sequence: TGTGCCAGCAGCCCCTACAGGGTCGCGAACACCGGGGAGCTGTTTTTT. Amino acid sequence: CASSPYRVANTGELFF.

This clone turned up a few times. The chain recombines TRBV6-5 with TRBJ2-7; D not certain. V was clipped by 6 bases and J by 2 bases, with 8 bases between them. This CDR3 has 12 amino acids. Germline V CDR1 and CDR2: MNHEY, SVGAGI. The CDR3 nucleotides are TGTGCCAGCAGAACCGGTCCCTACGAGCAGTACTTC. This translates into CASRTGPYEQYF.

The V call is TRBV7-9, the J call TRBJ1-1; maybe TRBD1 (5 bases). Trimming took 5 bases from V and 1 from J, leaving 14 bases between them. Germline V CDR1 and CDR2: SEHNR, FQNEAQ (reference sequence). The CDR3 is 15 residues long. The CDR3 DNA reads TGTGCCAGCAGCCTCGTGGGGGGATGGAACACTGAAGCTTTCTTT. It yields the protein CASSLVGGWNTEAFF.

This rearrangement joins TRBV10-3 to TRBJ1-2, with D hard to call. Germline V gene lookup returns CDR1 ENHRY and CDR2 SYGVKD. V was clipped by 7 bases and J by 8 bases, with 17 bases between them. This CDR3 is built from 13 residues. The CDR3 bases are TGTGCCATCACCAGCTCAGAGGTGTCCGGCTACACCTTC. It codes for CAITSSEVSGYTF.

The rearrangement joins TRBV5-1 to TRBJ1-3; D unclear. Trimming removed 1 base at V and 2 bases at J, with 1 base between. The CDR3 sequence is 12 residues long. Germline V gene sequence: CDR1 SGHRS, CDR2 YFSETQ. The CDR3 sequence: CASSLPGNTIYF. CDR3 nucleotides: TGCGCCAGCAGCTTGCCTGGAAACACCATATATTTT.

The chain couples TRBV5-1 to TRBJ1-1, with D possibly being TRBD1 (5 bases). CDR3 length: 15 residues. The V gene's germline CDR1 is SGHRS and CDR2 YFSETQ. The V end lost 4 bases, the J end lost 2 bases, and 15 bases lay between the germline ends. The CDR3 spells CASSPGWGTNTEAFF. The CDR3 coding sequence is TGCGCCAGCAGCCCCGGGTGGGGGACCAACACTGAAGCTTTCTTT.

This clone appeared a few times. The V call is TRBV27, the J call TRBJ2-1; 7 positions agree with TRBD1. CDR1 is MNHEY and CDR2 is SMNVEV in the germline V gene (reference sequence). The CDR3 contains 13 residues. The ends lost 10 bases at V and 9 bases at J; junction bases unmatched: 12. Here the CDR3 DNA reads TGTGCCACCACTCGACAGGGATCCGGTGAGCAGTTCTTC. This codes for CATTRQGSGEQFF.

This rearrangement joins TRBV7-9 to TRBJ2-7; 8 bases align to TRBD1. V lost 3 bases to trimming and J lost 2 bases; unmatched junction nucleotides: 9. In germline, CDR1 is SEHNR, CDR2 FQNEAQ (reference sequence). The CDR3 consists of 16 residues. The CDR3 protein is CASSFWTGYLAYEQYF. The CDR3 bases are TGTGCCAGCAGCTTTTGGACAGGGTACCTTGCCTACGAGCAGTACTTC.

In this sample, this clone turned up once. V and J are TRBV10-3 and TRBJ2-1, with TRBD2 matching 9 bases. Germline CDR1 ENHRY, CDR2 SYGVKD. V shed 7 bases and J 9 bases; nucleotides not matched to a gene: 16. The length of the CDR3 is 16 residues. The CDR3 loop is CAITERLADIVGEQFF. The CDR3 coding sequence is TGTGCCATCACCGAACGACTAGCGGACATCGTTGGTGAGCAGTTCTTC.

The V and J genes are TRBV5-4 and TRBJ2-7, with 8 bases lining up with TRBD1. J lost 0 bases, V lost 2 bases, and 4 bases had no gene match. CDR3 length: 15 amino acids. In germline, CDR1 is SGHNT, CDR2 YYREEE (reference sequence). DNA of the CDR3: TGTGCCAGCAGCTTCCAGGGGGCCAACTCCTACGAGCAGTACTTC. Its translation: CASSFQGANSYEQYF.